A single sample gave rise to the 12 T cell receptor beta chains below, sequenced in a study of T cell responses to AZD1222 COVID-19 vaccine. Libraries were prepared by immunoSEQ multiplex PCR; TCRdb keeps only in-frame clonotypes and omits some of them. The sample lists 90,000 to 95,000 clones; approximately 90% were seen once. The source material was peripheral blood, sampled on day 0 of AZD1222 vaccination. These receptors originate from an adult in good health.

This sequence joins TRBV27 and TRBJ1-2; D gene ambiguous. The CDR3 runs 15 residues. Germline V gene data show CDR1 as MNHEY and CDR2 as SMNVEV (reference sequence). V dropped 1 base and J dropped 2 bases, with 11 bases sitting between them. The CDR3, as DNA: TGTGCCAGCAGTTTATACGGGGTCCCCAACTATGGCTACACCTTC. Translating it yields CASSLYGVPNYGYTF.

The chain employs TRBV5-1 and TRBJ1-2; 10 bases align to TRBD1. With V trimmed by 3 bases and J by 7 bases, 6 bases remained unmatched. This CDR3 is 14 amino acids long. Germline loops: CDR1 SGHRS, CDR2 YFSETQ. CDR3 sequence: CASSWRQGAGGYTF. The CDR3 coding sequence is TGCGCCAGCAGCTGGAGACAGGGGGCTGGTGGCTACACCTTC. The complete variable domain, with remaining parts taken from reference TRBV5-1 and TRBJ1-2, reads KAGVTQTPRYLIKTRGQQVTLSCSPISGHRSVSWYQQTPGQGLQFLFEYFSETQRNKGNFPGRFSGRQFSNSRSEMNVSTLELGDSALYLCASSWRQGAGGYTFGSGTRLTVV.

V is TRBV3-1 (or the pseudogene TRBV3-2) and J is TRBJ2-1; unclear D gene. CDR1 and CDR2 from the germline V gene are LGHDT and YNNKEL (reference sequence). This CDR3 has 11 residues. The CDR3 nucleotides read TGTGGAACCAATTCGGACAATGAGCAGTTCTTC. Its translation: CGTNSDNEQFF.

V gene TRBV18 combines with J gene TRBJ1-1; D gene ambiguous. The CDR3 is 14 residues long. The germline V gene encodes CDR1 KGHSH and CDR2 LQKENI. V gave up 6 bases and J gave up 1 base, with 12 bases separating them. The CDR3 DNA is TGTGCCAGCTCTCAGCGTCAGGAGAACACTGAAGCTTTCTTT. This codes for CASSQRQENTEAFF. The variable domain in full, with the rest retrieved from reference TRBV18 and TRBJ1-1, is NAGVMQNPRHLVRRRGQEARLRCSPMKGHSHVYWYRQLPEEGLKFMVYLQKENIIDESGMPKERFSAEFPKEGPSILRIQQVVRGDSAAYFCASSQRQENTEAFFGQGTRLTVV.

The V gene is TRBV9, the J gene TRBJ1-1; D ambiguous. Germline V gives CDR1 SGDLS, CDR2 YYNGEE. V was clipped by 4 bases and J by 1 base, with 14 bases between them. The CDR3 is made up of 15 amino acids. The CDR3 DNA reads TGTGCCAGCAGCACCCTCGGCATGGGGAACACTGAAGCTTTCTTT. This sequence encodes CASSTLGMGNTEAFF.

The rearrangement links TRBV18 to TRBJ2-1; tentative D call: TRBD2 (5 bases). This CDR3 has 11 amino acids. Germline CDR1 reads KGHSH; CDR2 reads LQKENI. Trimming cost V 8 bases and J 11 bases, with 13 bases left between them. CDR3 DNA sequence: TGTGCCAGCCCGAGGGCGGACCAGCAGTTCTTC. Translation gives CASPRADQQFF.

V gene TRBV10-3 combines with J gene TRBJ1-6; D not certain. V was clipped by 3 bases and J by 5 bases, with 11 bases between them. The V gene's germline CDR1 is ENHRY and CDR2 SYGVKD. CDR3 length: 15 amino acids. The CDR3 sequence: CAISEKDRNNSPLHF. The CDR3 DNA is TGTGCCATCAGTGAAAAGGACCGCAATAATTCACCCCTCCACTTT.

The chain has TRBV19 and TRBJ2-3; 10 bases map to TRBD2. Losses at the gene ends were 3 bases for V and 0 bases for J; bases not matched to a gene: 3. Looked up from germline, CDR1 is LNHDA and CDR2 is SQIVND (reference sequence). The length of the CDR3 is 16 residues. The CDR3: CASSMGLAISTDTQYF. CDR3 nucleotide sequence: TGTGCCAGTAGTATGGGACTAGCGATTAGCACAGATACGCAGTATTTT. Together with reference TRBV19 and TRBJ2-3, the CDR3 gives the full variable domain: DGGITQSPKYLFRKEGQNVTLSCEQNLNHDAMYWYRQDPGQGLRLIYYSQIVNDFQKGDIAEGYSVSREKKESFPLTVTSAQKNPTAFYLCASSMGLAISTDTQYFGPGTRLTVL.

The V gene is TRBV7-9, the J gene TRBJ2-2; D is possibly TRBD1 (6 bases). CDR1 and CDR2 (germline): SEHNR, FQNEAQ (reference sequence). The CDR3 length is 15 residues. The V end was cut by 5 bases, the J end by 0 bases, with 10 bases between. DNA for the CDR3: TGTGCCAGCAGCCCCTGGACAGCGAACACCGGGGAGCTGTTTTTT. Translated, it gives CASSPWTANTGELFF.

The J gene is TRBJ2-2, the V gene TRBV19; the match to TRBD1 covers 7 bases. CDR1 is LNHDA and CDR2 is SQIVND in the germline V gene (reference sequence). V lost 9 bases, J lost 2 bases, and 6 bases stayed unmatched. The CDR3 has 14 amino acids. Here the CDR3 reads CASTGTVNTGELFF. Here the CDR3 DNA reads TGTGCCAGCACCGGGACAGTCAACACCGGGGAGCTGTTTTTT.

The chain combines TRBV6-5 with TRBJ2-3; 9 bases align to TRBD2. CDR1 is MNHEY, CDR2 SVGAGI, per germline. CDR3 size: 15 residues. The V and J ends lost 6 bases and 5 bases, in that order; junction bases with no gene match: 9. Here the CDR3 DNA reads TGTGCCAGCAGCTCGGAGGCTAGCGGGGAAGATACGCAGTATTTT. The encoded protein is CASSSEASGEDTQYF.

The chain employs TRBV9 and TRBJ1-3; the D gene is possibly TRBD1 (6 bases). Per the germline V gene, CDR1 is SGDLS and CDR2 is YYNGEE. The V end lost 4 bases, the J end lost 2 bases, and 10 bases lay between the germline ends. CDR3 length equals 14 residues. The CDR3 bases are TGTGCCAGCAGCCACGGACAGCCTGGAAACACCATATATTTT. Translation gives CASSHGQPGNTIYF.